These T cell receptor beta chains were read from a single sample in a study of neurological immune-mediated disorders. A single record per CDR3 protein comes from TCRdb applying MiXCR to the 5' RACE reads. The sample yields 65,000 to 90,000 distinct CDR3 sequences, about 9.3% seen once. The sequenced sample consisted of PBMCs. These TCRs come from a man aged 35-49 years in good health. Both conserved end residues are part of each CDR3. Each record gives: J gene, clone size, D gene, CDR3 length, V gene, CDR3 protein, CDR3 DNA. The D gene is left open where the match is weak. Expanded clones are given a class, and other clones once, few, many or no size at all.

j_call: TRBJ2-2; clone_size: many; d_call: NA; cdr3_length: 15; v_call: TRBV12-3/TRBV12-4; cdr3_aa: CASSSGTLNTGELFF; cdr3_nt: TGTGCCAGCAGTTCTGGGACACTGAACACCGGGGAGCTGTTTTTT
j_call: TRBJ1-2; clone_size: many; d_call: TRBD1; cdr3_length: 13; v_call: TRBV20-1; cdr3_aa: CSAGPGQGNGYTF; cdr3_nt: TGCAGTGCTGGCCCGGGACAGGGGAACGGCTACACCTTC
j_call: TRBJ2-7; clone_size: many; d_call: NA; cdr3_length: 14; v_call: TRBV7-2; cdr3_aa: CASTIPGLNYEQYF; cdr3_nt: TGTGCCAGCACCATTCCGGGACTTAACTACGAGCAGTACTTC
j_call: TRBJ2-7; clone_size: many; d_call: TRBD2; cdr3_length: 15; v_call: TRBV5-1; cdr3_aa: CASSWGLAGLGEQYF; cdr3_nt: TGCGCCAGCAGCTGGGGACTAGCGGGCCTGGGGGAGCAGTACTTC
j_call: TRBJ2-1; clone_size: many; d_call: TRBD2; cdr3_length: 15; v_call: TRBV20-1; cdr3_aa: CSATKGLAGVFEQFF; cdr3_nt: TGCAGTGCTACTAAGGGACTAGCGGGAGTGTTTGAGCAGTTCTTC
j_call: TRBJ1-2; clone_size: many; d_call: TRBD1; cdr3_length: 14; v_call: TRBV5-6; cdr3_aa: CASSGDRVNYGYTF; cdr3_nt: TGTGCCAGCAGCGGGGACAGGGTAAACTATGGCTACACCTTC
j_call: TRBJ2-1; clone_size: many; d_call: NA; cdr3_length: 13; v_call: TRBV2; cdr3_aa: CASQGQGNNEQFF; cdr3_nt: TGTGCCAGCCAGGGGCAGGGGAACAATGAGCAGTTCTTC
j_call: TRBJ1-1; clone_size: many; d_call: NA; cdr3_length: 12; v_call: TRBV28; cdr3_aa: CASSTLGTEAFF; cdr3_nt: TGTGCCAGCAGTACCCTAGGTACTGAAGCTTTCTTT
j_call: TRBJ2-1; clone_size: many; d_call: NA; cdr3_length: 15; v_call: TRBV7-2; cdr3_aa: CASSLATPPNNEQFF; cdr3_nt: TGTGCCAGCAGCCTAGCGACCCCGCCGAACAATGAGCAGTTCTTC
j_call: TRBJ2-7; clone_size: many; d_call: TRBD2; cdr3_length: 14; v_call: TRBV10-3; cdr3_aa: CAISHPGLSYEQYF; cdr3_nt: TGTGCCATCAGTCACCCGGGACTAAGCTACGAGCAGTACTTC
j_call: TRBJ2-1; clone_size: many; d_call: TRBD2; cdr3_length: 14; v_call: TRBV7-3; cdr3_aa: CASSFGGVRNEQFF; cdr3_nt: TGTGCCAGCAGCTTCGGGGGGGTAAGGAATGAGCAGTTCTTC
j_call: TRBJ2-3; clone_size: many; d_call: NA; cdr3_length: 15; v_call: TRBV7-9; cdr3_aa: CASSPPILGADTQYF; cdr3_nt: TGTGCCAGCAGCCCCCCAATCTTAGGTGCGGATACGCAGTATTTT
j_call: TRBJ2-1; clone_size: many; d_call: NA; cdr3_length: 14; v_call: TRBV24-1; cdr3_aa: CATSDYRGYNEQFF; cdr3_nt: TGTGCCACCAGTGACTATAGGGGCTACAATGAGCAGTTCTTC
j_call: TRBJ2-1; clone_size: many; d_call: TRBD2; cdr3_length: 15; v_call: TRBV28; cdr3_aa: CASSSSRGGHNEQFF; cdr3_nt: TGTGCCAGCAGCTCGAGTCGGGGAGGGCACAATGAGCAGTTCTTC
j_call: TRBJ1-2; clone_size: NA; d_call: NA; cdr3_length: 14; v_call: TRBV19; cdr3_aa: CASSMIRGRGGYTF; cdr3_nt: TGTGCCAGTAGTATGATCCGGGGGCGGGGTGGCTACACCTTC
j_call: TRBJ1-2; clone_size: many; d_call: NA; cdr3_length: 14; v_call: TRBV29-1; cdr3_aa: CSARGGPSNYGYTF; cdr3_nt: TGCAGCGCCCGGGGGGGACCCTCTAACTATGGCTACACCTTC
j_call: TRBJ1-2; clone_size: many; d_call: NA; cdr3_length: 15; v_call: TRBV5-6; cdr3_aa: CASSFRNSANYGYTF; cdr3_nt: TGTGCCAGCAGCTTCAGGAACAGCGCGAACTATGGCTACACCTTC
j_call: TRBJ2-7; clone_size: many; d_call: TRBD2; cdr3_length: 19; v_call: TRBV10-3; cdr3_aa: CAISGYPSGGSLTSYEQYF; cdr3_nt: TGTGCCATCAGTGGGTACCCCTCCGGGGGGAGTTTAACATCCTACGAGCAGTACTTC
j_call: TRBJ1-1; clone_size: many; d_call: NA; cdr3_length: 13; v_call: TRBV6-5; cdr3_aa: CASSFYQGTEAFF; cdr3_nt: TGTGCCAGCAGTTTCTACCAGGGCACTGAAGCTTTCTTT
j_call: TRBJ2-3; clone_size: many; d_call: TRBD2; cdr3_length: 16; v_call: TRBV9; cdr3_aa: CASSPSLAGGTDTQYF; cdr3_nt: TGTGCCAGCAGCCCAAGCCTAGCGGGGGGCACAGATACGCAGTATTTT
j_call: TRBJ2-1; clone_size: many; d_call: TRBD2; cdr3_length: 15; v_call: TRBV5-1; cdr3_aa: CASRFSGGAHNEQFF; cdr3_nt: TGCGCCAGCAGGTTTAGCGGGGGGGCCCACAATGAGCAGTTCTTC
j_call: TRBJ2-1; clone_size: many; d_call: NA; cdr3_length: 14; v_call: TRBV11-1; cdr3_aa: CASSPQGSYNEQFF; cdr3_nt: TGTGCCAGCAGCCCCCAGGGGTCCTACAATGAGCAGTTCTTC
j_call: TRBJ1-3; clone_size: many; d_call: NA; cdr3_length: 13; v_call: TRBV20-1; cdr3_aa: CSAQLGNGNTIYF; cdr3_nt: TGCAGTGCTCAACTGGGCAACGGAAACACCATATATTTT
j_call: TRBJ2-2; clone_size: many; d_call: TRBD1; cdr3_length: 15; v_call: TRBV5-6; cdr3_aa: CASSSDRGSTGELFF; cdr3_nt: TGTGCCAGCAGCTCCGACAGGGGGAGCACCGGGGAGCTGTTTTTT
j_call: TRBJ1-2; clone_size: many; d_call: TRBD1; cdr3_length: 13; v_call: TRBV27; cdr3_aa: CASSSTGSYGYTF; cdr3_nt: TGTGCCAGCAGTTCGACAGGGAGCTATGGCTACACCTTC
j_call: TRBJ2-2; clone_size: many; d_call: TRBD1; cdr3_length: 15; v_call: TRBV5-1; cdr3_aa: CASSLKGGEAGELFF; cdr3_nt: TGCGCCAGCAGCTTGAAAGGGGGCGAAGCCGGGGAGCTGTTTTTT
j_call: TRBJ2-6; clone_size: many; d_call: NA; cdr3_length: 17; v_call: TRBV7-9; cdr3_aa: CASSLGLGFSGANVLTF; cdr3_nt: TGTGCCAGCAGCTTGGGTTTGGGATTCTCTGGGGCCAACGTCCTGACTTTC
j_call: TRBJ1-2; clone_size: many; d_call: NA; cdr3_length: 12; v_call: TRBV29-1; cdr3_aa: CSVPGPAVGYTF; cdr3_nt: TGCAGCGTTCCCGGGCCCGCGGTTGGCTACACCTTC
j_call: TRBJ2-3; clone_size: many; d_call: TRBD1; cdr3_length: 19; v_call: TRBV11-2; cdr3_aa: CASSPGPLTGTGGLDTQYF; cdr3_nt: TGTGCCAGCAGCCCCGGCCCTTTAACCGGGACAGGGGGATTAGATACGCAGTATTTT
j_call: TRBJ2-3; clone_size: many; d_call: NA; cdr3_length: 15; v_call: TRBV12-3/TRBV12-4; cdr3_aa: CASGRGIPSTDTQYF; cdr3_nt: TGTGCCAGCGGTCGGGGGATTCCTAGCACAGATACGCAGTATTTT
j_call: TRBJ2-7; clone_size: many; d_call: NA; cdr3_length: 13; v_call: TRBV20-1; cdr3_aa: CSARAGTIYEQYF; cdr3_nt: TGCAGTGCTAGGGCAGGGACCATCTACGAGCAGTACTTC
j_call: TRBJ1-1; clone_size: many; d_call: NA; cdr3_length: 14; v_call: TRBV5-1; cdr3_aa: CATSSGLSDTEAFF; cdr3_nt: TGCGCCACCTCCTCCGGCCTGTCTGACACTGAAGCTTTCTTT
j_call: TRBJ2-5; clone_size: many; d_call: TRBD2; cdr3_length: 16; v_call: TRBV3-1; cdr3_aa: CASSPGDGGAGETQYF; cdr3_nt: TGTGCCAGCAGCCCGGGAGACGGGGGGGCCGGAGAGACCCAGTACTTC
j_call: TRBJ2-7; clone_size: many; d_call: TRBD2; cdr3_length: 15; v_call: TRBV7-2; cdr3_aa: CASSRTSGSRNEQYF; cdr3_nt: TGTGCCAGCAGCCGAACTAGCGGGAGTCGGAACGAGCAGTACTTC
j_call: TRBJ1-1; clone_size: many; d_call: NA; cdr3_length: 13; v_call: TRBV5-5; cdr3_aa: CASSFTAGTEAFF; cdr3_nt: TGTGCCAGCAGCTTCACGGCTGGGACTGAAGCTTTCTTT
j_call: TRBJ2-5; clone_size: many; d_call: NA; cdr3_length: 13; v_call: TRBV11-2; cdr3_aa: CASRGHAQETQYF; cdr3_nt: TGTGCCAGCAGGGGACACGCGCAAGAGACCCAGTACTTC
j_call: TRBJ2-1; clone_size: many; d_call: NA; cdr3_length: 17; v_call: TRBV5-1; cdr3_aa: CASSFRLSDSSYNEQFF; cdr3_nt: TGCGCCAGCAGCTTCCGCCTTAGCGATAGCTCCTACAATGAGCAGTTCTTC
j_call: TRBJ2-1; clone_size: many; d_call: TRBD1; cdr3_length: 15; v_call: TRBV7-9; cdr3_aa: CASSLFGTGNNEQFF; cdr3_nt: TGTGCCAGCAGCTTATTCGGGACAGGGAACAATGAGCAGTTCTTC
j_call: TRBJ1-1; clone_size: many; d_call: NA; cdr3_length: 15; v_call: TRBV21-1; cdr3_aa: CASNVLGTMNTEAFF; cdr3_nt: TGTGCCAGCAACGTATTGGGGACGATGAACACTGAAGCTTTCTTT
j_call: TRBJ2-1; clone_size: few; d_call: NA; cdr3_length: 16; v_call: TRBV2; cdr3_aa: CASSGGRGSSYNEQFF; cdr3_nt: TGTGCCAGCAGTGGAGGACGGGGGAGCTCCTACAATGAGCAGTTCTTC
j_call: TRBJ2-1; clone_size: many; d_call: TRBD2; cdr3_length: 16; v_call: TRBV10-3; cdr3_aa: CAISGSLAGGPGEQFF; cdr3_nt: TGTGCCATCAGTGGATCGCTAGCGGGGGGGCCTGGTGAGCAGTTCTTC
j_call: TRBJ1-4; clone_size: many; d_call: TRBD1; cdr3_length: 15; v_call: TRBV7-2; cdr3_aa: CASSLGQVQREKLFF; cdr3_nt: TGTGCCAGCAGCCTAGGACAGGTCCAAAGGGAAAAACTGTTTTTT
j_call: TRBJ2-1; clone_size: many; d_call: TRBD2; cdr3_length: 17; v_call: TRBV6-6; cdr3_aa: CASSYRLGGRAVDEQFF; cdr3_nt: TGTGCCAGCAGTTACCGCCTGGGCGGGAGGGCCGTCGATGAGCAGTTCTTC
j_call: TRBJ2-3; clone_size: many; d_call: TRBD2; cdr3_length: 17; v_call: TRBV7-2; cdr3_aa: CASSPRLAGGRGDTQYF; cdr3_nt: TGTGCCAGCAGCCCAAGACTAGCGGGGGGACGGGGAGATACGCAGTATTTT
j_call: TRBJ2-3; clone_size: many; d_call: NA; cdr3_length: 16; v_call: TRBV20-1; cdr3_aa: CSARSYGERSTDTQYF; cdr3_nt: TGCAGTGCTAGAAGTTACGGGGAGCGGAGCACAGATACGCAGTATTTT
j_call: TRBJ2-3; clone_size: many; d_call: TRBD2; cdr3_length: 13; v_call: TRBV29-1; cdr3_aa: CSVGRGGTDTQYF; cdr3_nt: TGCAGCGTGGGGAGGGGCGGCACAGATACGCAGTATTTT
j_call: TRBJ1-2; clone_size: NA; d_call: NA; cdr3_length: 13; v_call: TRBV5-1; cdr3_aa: CASSRLGVGGYTF; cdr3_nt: TGCGCCAGCAGCCGGTTGGGGGTAGGTGGCTACACCTTC
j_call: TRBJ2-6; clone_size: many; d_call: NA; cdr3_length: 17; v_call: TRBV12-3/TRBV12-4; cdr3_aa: CASSLAAGNSGANVLTF; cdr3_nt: TGTGCCAGCAGTTTAGCGGCAGGGAACTCTGGGGCCAACGTCCTGACTTTC
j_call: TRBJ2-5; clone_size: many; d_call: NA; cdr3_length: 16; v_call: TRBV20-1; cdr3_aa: CSARDLARGSVETQYF; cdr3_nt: TGCAGTGCTAGAGATCTCGCGCGGGGATCAGTAGAGACCCAGTACTTC
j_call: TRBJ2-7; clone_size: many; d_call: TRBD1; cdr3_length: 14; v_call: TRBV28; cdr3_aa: CASSTTGYGLEQYF; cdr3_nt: TGTGCCAGCAGTACGACAGGGTACGGCCTCGAGCAGTACTTC